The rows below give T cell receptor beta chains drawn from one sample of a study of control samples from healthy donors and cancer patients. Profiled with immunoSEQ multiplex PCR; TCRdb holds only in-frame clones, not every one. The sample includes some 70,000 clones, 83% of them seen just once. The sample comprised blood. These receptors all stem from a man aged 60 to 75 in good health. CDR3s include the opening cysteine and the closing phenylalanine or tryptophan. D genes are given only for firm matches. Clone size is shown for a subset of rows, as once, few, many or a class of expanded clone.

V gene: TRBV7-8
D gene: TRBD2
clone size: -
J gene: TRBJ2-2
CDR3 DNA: TGTGCCAGCAGCGATACTAGCGGGAGACGGACCGGGGAGCTGTTTTTT
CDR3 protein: CASSDTSGRRTGELFF

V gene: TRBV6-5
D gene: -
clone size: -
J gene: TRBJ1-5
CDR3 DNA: TGTGCCAGTAAGGGAGGTTCGCCTAATCAGCCCCAGCATTTT
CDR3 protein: CASKGGSPNQPQHF

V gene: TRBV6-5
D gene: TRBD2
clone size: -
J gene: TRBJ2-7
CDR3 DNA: TGTGCCAGCCAGAGGGCTAGCGGACCCTACGAGCAGTACTTC
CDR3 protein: CASQRASGPYEQYF

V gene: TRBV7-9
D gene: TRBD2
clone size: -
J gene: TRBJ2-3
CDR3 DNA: TGTGCCGCCGGGGGTAGCGGGAGGGCCGCAGATACGCAGTATTTT
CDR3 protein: CAAGGSGRAADTQYF

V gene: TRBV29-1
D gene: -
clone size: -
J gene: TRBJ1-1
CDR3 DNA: TGCAGCGTTGAAGATCCCCCCGCCCGGCCAGCTTTCTTT
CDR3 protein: CSVEDPPARPAFF

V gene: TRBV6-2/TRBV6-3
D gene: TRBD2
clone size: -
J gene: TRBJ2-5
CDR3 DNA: TGTGCCAGCAGTTACTCGTTCCTAGCGGGGACCCAGTACTTC
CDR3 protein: CASSYSFLAGTQYF

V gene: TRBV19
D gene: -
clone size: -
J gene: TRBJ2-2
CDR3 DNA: TGTGCCAGTAGTATTGGGGGCTGGGACCCCCGGAGTACCGGGGAGCTGTTTTTT
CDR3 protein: CASSIGGWDPRSTGELFF

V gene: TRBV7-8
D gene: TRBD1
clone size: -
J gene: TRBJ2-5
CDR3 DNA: TGTGCCAGCAGCTCATCTACGGGGACAGGGGTACGAGAGACCCAGTACTTC
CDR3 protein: CASSSSTGTGVRETQYF

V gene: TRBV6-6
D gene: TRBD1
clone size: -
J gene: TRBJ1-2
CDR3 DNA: TGTGCCGGACATACCACAGGGGACTATGGCTACACCTTC
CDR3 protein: CAGHTTGDYGYTF

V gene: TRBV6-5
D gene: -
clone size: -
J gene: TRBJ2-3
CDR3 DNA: TGTGCCAGCGGGGGCTCACAGGATACGCAGTATTTT
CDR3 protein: CASGGSQDTQYF

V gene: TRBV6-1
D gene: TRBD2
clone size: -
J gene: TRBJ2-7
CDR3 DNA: TGTGCCAGCAGTGACCGGCTAGCGGGAGGGACTCCTACGGAGCAGTACTTC
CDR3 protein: CASSDRLAGGTPTEQYF

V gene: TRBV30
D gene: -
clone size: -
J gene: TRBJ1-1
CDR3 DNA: TGTGCCTGGAGTTTCACAACAGGGACTGAAGCTTTCTTT
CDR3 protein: CAWSFTTGTEAFF

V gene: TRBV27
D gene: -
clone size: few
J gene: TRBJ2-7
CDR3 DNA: TGTGCCAGCGGGGTGGGTCCCTACGAGCAGTACTTC
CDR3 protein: CASGVGPYEQYF

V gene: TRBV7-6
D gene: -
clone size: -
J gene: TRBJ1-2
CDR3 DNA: TGTGCCAGCAGCCGCGCCCTGGGCGGGAACTATGGCTACACCTTC
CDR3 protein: CASSRALGGNYGYTF

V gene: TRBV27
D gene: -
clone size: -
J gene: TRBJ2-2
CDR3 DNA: TGTGCCAGCAGTTTGGGGACTTTGAACACCGGGGAGCTGTTTTTT
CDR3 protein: CASSLGTLNTGELFF

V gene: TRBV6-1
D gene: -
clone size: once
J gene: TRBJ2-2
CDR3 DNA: TGTGCCAGCAGTGAAGGACGCACCGGGGAGCTGTTTTTT
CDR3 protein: CASSEGRTGELFF

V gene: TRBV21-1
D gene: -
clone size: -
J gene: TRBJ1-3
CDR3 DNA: TGTGCCAGCAGCAGACTGACAGGAAACACCATATATTTT
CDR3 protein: CASSRLTGNTIYF

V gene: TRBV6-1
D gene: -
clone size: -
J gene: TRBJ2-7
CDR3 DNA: TGTGCCAGCATTGACCCAGGGGGGAGGGGCTCCTACGAGCAGTACTTC
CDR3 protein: CASIDPGGRGSYEQYF

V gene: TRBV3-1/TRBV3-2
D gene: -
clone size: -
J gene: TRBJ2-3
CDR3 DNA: TGTGCCAGCAGCCAATGGAGAGAGGACAGGTCGCGGGACCTAAGCACAGATACGCAGTATTTT
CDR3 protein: CASSQWREDRSRDLSTDTQYF

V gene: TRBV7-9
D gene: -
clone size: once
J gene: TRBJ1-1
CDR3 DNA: TGTGCCAGCAGCTTAGTGGCCACTGAAGCTTTCTTT
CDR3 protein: CASSLVATEAFF

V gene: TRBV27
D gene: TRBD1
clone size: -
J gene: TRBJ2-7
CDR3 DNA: TGTGCCAGCAGTTTCCGGACAGGGGTGGAATACGAGCAGTACTTC
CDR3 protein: CASSFRTGVEYEQYF